This T cell receptor beta chain was found in a study of early stage breast cancer tumors. In the study overall: Each sample averaged approximately 9.9-fold read coverage.

V lost 3 bases, J lost 4 bases, and 15 bases lay in between. Germline V gene lookup returns CDR1 SQVTM and CDR2 ANQGSEA. The CDR3 spans 14 residues. Only in-frame clones appear in the TCRdb table, and some are missing; sequencing was by immunoSEQ multiplex PCR. Of 69,000 or so clones listed, more than 70% are singletons. This chain links TRBV29-1 with TRBJ1-1; D call uncertain. The receptor comes from a person aged 35 to 50 with breast cancer. What was sequenced was blood. CDR3: CSVESSILGTEAFF. CDR3 nucleotide sequence: TGCAGCGTTGAGTCGTCCATTTTGGGCACTGAAGCTTTCTTT.